The 27 T cell receptor beta chains listed next were all sequenced from one sample in a study of blood T cell repertoires in COVID-19 (TCRdb year 2020). The protocol used for the library was the immunoSEQ multiplex PCR assay. In TCRdb, the immuneACCESS table is reduced to in-frame sequences with V and J assigned. These tables do not hold every clone; where another copy was compared, an unresolved V gene accounts for under half, and the others remain unexplained. The sample yields some 150,000 clones; over 70% were counted once. 8.6% of the sample is in the top ten clones. The sequenced sample consisted of peripheral blood. All receptors derive from a man aged 45 to 65 with active or convalescent COVID-19.

This chain links TRBV6-6 with TRBJ1-3; 9 bases align to TRBD1. CDR3 size: 15 residues. The germline V gene has CDR1 MNHNY and CDR2 SVGAGI (reference sequence). Trimming at V came to 6 bases and at J to 2 bases, leaving 5 bases not matched to a gene. The CDR3 coding sequence is TGTGCCAGCAGCCCCCGACAGGGGGCTGGAAACACCATATATTTT. Its translation is CASSPRQGAGNTIYF.

The V and J genes are TRBV7-2 and TRBJ2-7, with D unresolved. The germline CDR1 and CDR2 sequences are SGHTA and FQGNSA. This CDR3 contains 13 residues. V was cut by 0 bases and J by 6 bases, with 9 bases left in between. The CDR3 nucleotides are TGTGCCAGCAGCTTAGCCCCGTCGGGCGAGCAGTACTTC. Amino acids: CASSLAPSGEQYF.

The chain uses TRBV11-2 and TRBJ2-7; possible D gene TRBD2, 6 bases. V was trimmed by 5 bases and J by 2 bases, leaving 22 bases between them. Looked up from germline, CDR1 is SGHAT and CDR2 is FQNNGV. This CDR3 has 17 amino acids. CDR3 in amino acids: CASSPNPSVSVAYEQYF. The DNA of the CDR3 is TGTGCCAGCAGCCCTAACCCTAGCGTATCGGTTGCCTACGAGCAGTACTTC.

This sequence joins TRBV9 and TRBJ1-2; D unclear. The germline V and J ends were trimmed by 0 bases and 4 bases, with 7 bases remaining between them. The CDR3 runs 13 residues. CDR1 is SGDLS, CDR2 YYNGEE, per germline. The CDR3 DNA reads as TGTGCCAGCAGCGTAGTGGGAGCCTATGGCTACACCTTC. Its translation: CASSVVGAYGYTF. Together with reference TRBV9 and TRBJ1-2, the CDR3 gives the full variable domain: DSGVTQTPKHLITATGQRVTLRCSPRSGDLSVYWYQQSLDQGLQFLIQYYNGEERAKGNILERFSAQQFPDLHSELNLSSLELGDSALYFCASSVVGAYGYTFGSGTRLTVV.

The rearrangement uses TRBV11-2 and TRBJ2-5, with a tentative D call TRBD2 (6 bases). The length of the CDR3 is 18 residues. The V end was cut by 4 bases, the J end by 1 base, with 22 bases between. Germline V gene lookup returns CDR1 SGHAT and CDR2 FQNNGV. CDR3 sequence reads: CASSSSRGAMRGQETQYF. The CDR3, as DNA: TGTGCCAGCAGCTCGTCCCGAGGGGCGATGCGGGGCCAAGAGACCCAGTACTTC.

The V call is TRBV12-3 or TRBV12-4, the J call TRBJ2-1; weak D call: TRBD2 (6 bases). This CDR3 has 12 residues. The V and J ends lost 5 bases and 8 bases respectively, with 10 bases between them. DNA of the CDR3: TGTGCCAGCAGTCGCACTAGCTATGAGCAGTTCTTC. This sequence encodes CASSRTSYEQFF.

The chain uses TRBV6-1 and TRBJ2-1; the D is unclear. The V gene lost 0 bases and the J gene lost 7 bases, with 13 bases spanning the gap. Germline lookup yields CDR1 MNHNS and CDR2 SASEGT. The CDR3 spans 15 residues. The CDR3 DNA sequence: TGTGCCAGCAGTGAAGCTTACTCTGCCATGAATGAGCAGTTCTTC. This encodes CASSEAYSAMNEQFF.

The chain uses TRBV15 and TRBJ2-7; D may be TRBD2 (6 bases). The CDR3 contains 13 residues. Trimming shortened V by 0 bases and J by 5 bases, and 8 bases separated the two germline ends. Germline CDR1 LNHNV, CDR2 YYDKDF (reference sequence). CDR3 DNA: TGTGCCACCAGCAGAGAAGGAGGGGACGAGCAGTACTTC. This gives the protein CATSREGGDEQYF.

The rearrangement links TRBV6-5 to TRBJ1-6, with D uncertain. Trimming shortened V by 5 bases and J by 13 bases, and 21 bases separated the two germline ends. The CDR3 totals 15 residues. CDR1 is MNHEY and CDR2 is SVGAGI in the germline V gene. CDR3 DNA sequence: TGTGCCAGCAGTCATACGGGGTCGGTAGGTCCGCCCCTCCACTTT. It translates to CASSHTGSVGPPLHF.

The chain joins TRBV14 to TRBJ2-1, with a weak D call TRBD2 (5 bases). Per germline, CDR1 SGHDN and CDR2 FVKESK. V lost 1 base and J lost 0, with 13 bases in between. The CDR3 spans 17 residues. CDR3 in DNA: TGTGCCAGCAGCCAAGCGGTACTAGGCGGCTCCTACAATGAGCAGTTCTTC. Amino acid sequence: CASSQAVLGGSYNEQFF.

This CDR3 is CASSPEITDTQYF. CDR3 coding DNA: TGTGCCAGCAGCCCGGAGATCACAGATACGCAGTATTTT. The V gene is TRBV14, the J gene TRBJ2-3; D unresolved. CDR1 SGHDN and CDR2 FVKESK come from the germline V gene. This CDR3 has 13 residues. Between the trimmed V and J ends, which lost 4 bases and 2 bases, there was a span of 7 bases. Filled out from reference TRBV14 and TRBJ2-3, the complete variable domain reads EAGVTQFPSHSVIEKGQTVTLRCDPISGHDNLYWYRRVMGKEIKFLLHFVKESKQDESGMPNNRFLAERTGGTYSTLKVQPAELEDSGVYFCASSPEITDTQYFGPGTRLTVL.

This rearrangement joins TRBV18 to TRBJ2-7; 11 nucleotides align to TRBD2. There are 16 residues in the CDR3. The germline V gene encodes CDR1 KGHSH and CDR2 LQKENI. V was clipped by 1 base and J by 0 bases; unmatched bases: 2. The CDR3 DNA sequence: TGTGCCAGCTCACCACAGGGACTAGCGGCCTCCTACGAGCAGTACTTC. This sequence encodes CASSPQGLAASYEQYF.

V gene TRBV5-1 combines with J gene TRBJ1-3; D is undetermined. The CDR3 has 15 amino acids. CDR1 is SGHRS and CDR2 is YFSETQ in the germline V gene. V lost 2 bases to trimming and J lost 0 bases, with 9 bases between them. Here the CDR3 DNA reads TGCGCCAGCAGCTTTCGGGAGGGCTCTGGAAACACCATATATTTT. As protein: CASSFREGSGNTIYF.

The chain has TRBV2 and TRBJ1-1; 7 bases align to TRBD1. Germline assignment: CDR1 SNHLY and CDR2 FYNNEI. J lost 0 bases, V lost 2 bases, and 3 bases had no gene match. This CDR3 is built from 15 residues. The CDR3 loop is CASSERGLLNTEAFF. The CDR3 DNA reads as TGTGCCAGCAGTGAAAGGGGGCTGTTGAACACTGAAGCTTTCTTT. Full variable domain (missing parts from reference TRBV2 and TRBJ1-1): EPEVTQTPSHQVTQMGQEVILRCVPISNHLYFYWYRQILGQKVEFLVSFYNNEISEKSEIFDDQFSVERPDGSNFTLKIRSTKLEDSAMYFCASSERGLLNTEAFFGQGTRLTVV.

The chain has TRBV9 and TRBJ2-1; TRBD1 might be the D (6 bases). Germline loops: CDR1 SGDLS, CDR2 YYNGEE. There are 16 residues in the CDR3. V was cut by 6 bases and J by 9 bases, with 25 bases left in between. The CDR3 nucleotides read TGTGCCAGCACCCCTCCCCCGCAGGGGATAAATAGTGAGCAGTTCTTC. Its protein product is CASTPPPQGINSEQFF.

This clone appeared a single time. The rearrangement links TRBV19 to TRBJ1-1; unclear D gene. Germline V gives CDR1 LNHDA, CDR2 SQIVND (reference sequence). The V and J ends lost 3 bases and 0 bases respectively, with 17 bases between them. The CDR3 has 17 amino acids. The CDR3 loop is CASSMRPALRVNTEAFF. The CDR3 DNA reads as TGTGCCAGTAGTATGCGCCCAGCTCTTCGGGTGAACACTGAAGCTTTCTTT.

This rearrangement joins TRBV21-1 to TRBJ1-5; the D segment call TRBD1 is taken from the table without a DNA check. TRBV21-1 represents a pseudogene. The CDR3 runs 14 residues. The CDR3 region has the DNA TGTGCCAGCAGCAATGTGACAGAAAATCAGCCCCAGCATTTT. This codes for CASSNVTENQPQHF.

This chain connects TRBV23-1 to TRBJ1-2, with 8 nucleotides matching TRBD1. TRBV23-1 is annotated as an ORF whose role is uncertain. There are 15 residues in the CDR3. Unmatched junction bases numbered 10, after V lost 3 bases and J lost 7 bases. DNA of the CDR3: TGCGCCAGCAGTCATCCCGAGCAGGGGGCGCTTGGCTACACCTTC. As protein: CASSHPEQGALGYTF.

This clone was observed once. The J gene is TRBJ1-1, the V gene TRBV5-6; 10 nucleotides line up with TRBD1. The ends lost 4 bases at V and 1 base at J; junction bases unmatched: 4. Germline V gene sequence: CDR1 SGHDT, CDR2 YYEEEE. The CDR3 has 15 amino acids. The DNA for the CDR3 is TGTGCCAGCAGCCCGGGGGACAGGGGGAACACTGAAGCTTTCTTT. Its translation: CASSPGDRGNTEAFF.

This chain uses TRBV5-4 with TRBJ2-3; 13 positions match TRBD2. Germline V gene data show CDR1 as SGHNT and CDR2 as YYREEE (reference sequence). This CDR3 is 18 amino acids long. V shed 0 bases, J shed 1 base, and the junction held 5 bases outside the gene matches. The CDR3 DNA is TGTGCCAGCAGCTTGGACGGGACTAGCGGGATGGGCACAGATACGCAGTATTTT. It translates to CASSLDGTSGMGTDTQYF.

The chain couples TRBV28 to TRBJ2-7, with 10 bases identical to TRBD1. Germline-derived CDR1 and CDR2 are MDHEN and SYDVKM. V dropped 6 bases and J dropped 12; count of bases not matched to a gene: 14. CDR3 length: 14 residues. The CDR3 sequence is CASSSPPGTGAVYF. CDR3 sequence (DNA): TGTGCCAGCAGCTCCCCCCCCGGGACAGGGGCCGTGTACTTC.

This clone was seen a few times. The chain carries TRBV7-9 and TRBJ2-1, with 8 bases fitting TRBD2. This CDR3 has 15 amino acids. CDR1 SEHNR and CDR2 FQNEAQ come from the germline V gene (reference sequence). Germline trimming cut 4 bases from V and 3 bases from J; bases unmatched to any gene: 5. CDR3 loop: CASSSLADNYNEQFF. The DNA for the CDR3 is TGTGCCAGCAGCTCACTAGCGGATAACTACAATGAGCAGTTCTTC.

The CDR3 protein is CASSGQPQHF. The CDR3, as DNA: TGTGCCAGCAGCGGTCAGCCCCAGCATTTT. This chain connects TRBV28 to TRBJ1-5, with D unresolved. This CDR3 contains 10 residues. The ends were cut back, 6 bases at V and 6 bases at J, with 3 bases in the middle. Germline loops: CDR1 MDHEN, CDR2 SYDVKM. The entire variable domain, with the rest obtained from reference TRBV28 and TRBJ1-5, is as follows: DVKVTQSSRYLVKRTGEKVFLECVQDMDHENMFWYRQDPGLGLRLIYFSYDVKMKEKGDIPEGYSVSREKKERFSLILESASTNQTSMYLCASSGQPQHFGDGTRLSIL.

In this sample, this clone turned up a few times. V and J are TRBV28 and TRBJ2-7, with 8 bases identical to TRBD2. Germline CDR1 is MDHEN and CDR2 is SYDVKM. The V segment lost 5 bases and the J segment 0 bases; nucleotides outside the gene matches: 9. This CDR3 comprises 16 residues. The CDR3 is CASSPPLSGSSYEQYF. CDR3 nucleotide sequence: TGTGCCAGCAGTCCCCCCCTAAGCGGGAGCTCCTACGAGCAGTACTTC.

Only a few counts were recorded for this clone. The V gene is TRBV23-1, the J gene TRBJ2-2; 9 bases align to TRBD1. TRBV23-1 counts as an open reading frame of uncertain function. V gave up 2 bases and J gave up 7 bases; unmatched junction bases: 11. This CDR3 has 17 residues. The DNA of the CDR3 is TGCGCCAGCAGTCAACCACAGGGGGCCGGAATCAGCGGGGAGCTGTTTTTT. It encodes CASSQPQGAGISGELFF.

This clone was picked up a small number of times. The chain combines TRBV11-2 with TRBJ2-7; 8 positions match TRBD1. Germline assignment: CDR1 SGHAT and CDR2 FQNNGV. This CDR3 has 15 amino acids. The J segment lost 3 bases and the V segment lost 1 base, leaving 5 bases of the junction unmatched. Here the CDR3 DNA reads TGTGCCAGCAGCTTAGGTGGGACAGGTGGCTACGAGCAGTACTTC. This encodes CASSLGGTGGYEQYF.

The rearrangement links TRBV9 to TRBJ2-3; 7 bases are shared with TRBD1. V was clipped by 4 bases and J by 4 bases; unmatched bases: 12. The CDR3 is 16 amino acids. Germline loops: CDR1 SGDLS, CDR2 YYNGEE. DNA of the CDR3: TGTGCCAGCAGCCTCCGACAGGGCATAGTCGCAGATACGCAGTATTTT. It is translated as CASSLRQGIVADTQYF.